Shown below are 30 T cell receptor beta chains from a single sample sequenced in a study of blood T cell repertoires in COVID-19 (dated by TCRdb to about 2020). The method was the immunoSEQ multiplex PCR assay. TCRdb provides this immuneACCESS table in a form limited to in-frame rearrangements. Some clones are lacking; in checked studies, under half of them reflect an unresolved V gene, and why the rest are absent is not known. Recorded for this sample are roughly 120,000 clones; 70% to 80% of them occurred a single time. The ten largest clones represent 5.5% to 7% of the sample. The source material was peripheral blood. The receptors were gathered from a man between 65 and 79 years old with acute or convalescent COVID-19.

This sequence joins TRBV19 and TRBJ2-3, with TRBD2 identical over 10 bases. The V gene end was trimmed by 3 bases and the J gene end by 6 bases; junction bases not matched to a gene: 9. The CDR3 covers 16 residues. CDR1 is LNHDA and CDR2 is SQIVND in the germline V gene (reference sequence). This chain's CDR3 is CASSIQPSGGIDTQYF. The CDR3 nucleotides read TGTGCCAGTAGTATCCAGCCTAGCGGGGGTATTGATACGCAGTATTTT.

The J gene is TRBJ1-2, the V gene TRBV6-6; D remains ambiguous. Trimming left V 8 bases short and J 3 bases short, with 13 bases between. Germline CDR1 is MNHNY and CDR2 is SVGAGI (reference sequence). CDR3 size: 13 residues. CDR3 DNA sequence: TGTGCCAGCGGTCAGAGCGCTGACTATGGCTACACCTTC. It codes for CASGQSADYGYTF.

This clone appeared a single time. The chain has TRBV6-2 or TRBV6-3 and TRBJ2-3; a weak D match, TRBD2 (5 bases). The CDR3 is 15 amino acids. CDR1 and CDR2 from the germline V gene are MNHEY and SVGEGT. V dropped 5 bases and J dropped 6 bases, with 18 bases sitting between them. Here the CDR3 reads CASSPLGEIEDTQYF. DNA of the CDR3: TGTGCCAGCAGTCCCCTCGGGGAGATAGAGGATACGCAGTATTTT.

V and J are TRBV30 and TRBJ2-1; 8 nucleotides line up with TRBD1. The CDR3 loop spans 12 amino acids. Trimming at V came to 3 bases and at J to 6 bases, leaving 1 base not matched to a gene. The germline gives CDR1 GTSNPN, CDR2 SVGIG (reference sequence). CDR3 coding DNA: TGTGCCTGGAGCGACAGGGGCAATGAGCAGTTCTTC. This encodes CAWSDRGNEQFF.

The genes are TRBV29-1 and TRBJ2-2; 7 bases are a match to TRBD1. CDR1 and CDR2 from the germline V gene are SQVTM and ANQGSEA. The CDR3 spans 14 residues. Germline trimming cut 5 bases from V and 4 bases from J; bases unmatched to any gene: 7. CDR3 coding DNA: TGCAGCGTTTTAGCGACAGGGCCCACCGGGGAGCTGTTTTTT. The encoded protein is CSVLATGPTGELFF.

J is TRBJ2-2 and V is TRBV24-1; D possibly corresponds to TRBD1 (5 bases). The CDR3 consists of 14 residues. CDR1 is KGHDR, CDR2 SFDVKD, per germline. The ends were cut back, 3 bases at V and 4 bases at J, with 8 bases in the middle. CDR3 region: CATSDRGSTGELFF. CDR3 in DNA: TGTGCCACCAGTGATAGGGGCTCCACCGGGGAGCTGTTTTTT.

CDR3 residues: CASSLDGSSYNEQFF. The CDR3 DNA follows: TGTGCCAGCAGTTTAGACGGGAGCTCCTACAATGAGCAGTTCTTC. The J gene is TRBJ2-1, the V gene TRBV27; D perhaps matches TRBD2 (6 bases). Germline V gene lookup returns CDR1 MNHEY and CDR2 SMNVEV (reference sequence). This CDR3 region has 15 residues. Trimming cost V 2 bases and J 0 bases, with 8 bases left between them.

The V and J genes are TRBV7-2 and TRBJ2-5; 8 bases are a match to TRBD1. The CDR3 spans 13 residues. V was clipped by 6 bases and J by 5 bases; unmatched bases: 5. Germline loops: CDR1 SGHTA, CDR2 FQGNSA. In nucleotides, the CDR3 is TGTGCCAGCAGTAAGGACAGGGCGGAGACCCAGTACTTC. Amino acid sequence: CASSKDRAETQYF. Variable domain in full (rest from reference TRBV7-2 and TRBJ2-5): GAGVSQSPSNKVTEKGKDVELRCDPISGHTALYWYRQSLGQGLEFLIYFQGNSAPDKSGLPSDRFSAERTGGSVSTLTIQRTQQEDSAVYLCASSKDRAETQYFGPGTRLLVL.

The gene calls are TRBV27 and TRBJ2-5; TRBD1 is a possible D gene (6 bases). The CDR3 length is 15 residues. Germline V gene data show CDR1 as MNHEY and CDR2 as SMNVEV (reference sequence). Trimming pared 5 bases from V and 3 bases from J, leaving 16 bases between. The CDR3 spells CASSIQGEGKETQYF. Written as DNA, the CDR3 is TGTGCCAGCAGTATACAGGGCGAGGGAAAAGAGACCCAGTACTTC.

The chain combines TRBV9 with TRBJ2-7; 7 bases map to TRBD2. V shed 3 bases and J 4 bases; nucleotides not matched to a gene: 4. The CDR3 spans 13 residues. The V gene's germline CDR1 is SGDLS and CDR2 YYNGEE. The CDR3 spells CASSGGREYEQYF. CDR3 in DNA: TGTGCCAGCAGCGGAGGGAGGGAGTACGAGCAGTACTTC.

The chain combines TRBV28 with TRBJ2-1; 10 positions match TRBD1. From germline, CDR1 is MDHEN and CDR2 SYDVKM. V gave up 6 bases and J gave up 8 bases; unmatched junction bases: 7. The CDR3 length is 14 residues. CDR3 coding DNA: TGTGCCAGCAGGGCGGGACAGGGGTTCGATGAGCAGTTCTTC. Translation: CASRAGQGFDEQFF.

The rearrangement joins TRBV5-1 to TRBJ2-7; a possible D gene is TRBD1 (6 bases). V was cut by 2 bases and J by 4 bases, with 13 bases left in between. CDR1 SGHRS and CDR2 YFSETQ come from the germline V gene. CDR3 size: 14 residues. The CDR3, as DNA: TGCGCCAGCAGCTTACAGGGCTTATCTTACGAGCAGTACTTC. This encodes CASSLQGLSYEQYF.

The table lists this clone with a few counts. The rearrangement links TRBV6-5 to TRBJ1-3; D uncertain. The CDR3 is made up of 15 amino acids. Looked up from germline, CDR1 is MNHEY and CDR2 is SVGAGI. V was trimmed by 0 bases and J by 5 bases, leaving 11 bases between them. The CDR3 loop is CASSYSAGGRNTIYF. In DNA form, the CDR3 reads TGTGCCAGCAGTTACTCGGCGGGAGGTAGAAACACCATATATTTT.

V is TRBV2 and J is TRBJ2-7; D unresolved. The CDR3 is 13 residues long. The V gene lost 5 bases and the J gene lost 2 bases, with 10 bases spanning the gap. Germline V gene sequence: CDR1 SNHLY, CDR2 FYNNEI. CDR3 sequence (DNA): TGTGCCAGCAGTCCTGACACCACCTACGAGCAGTACTTC. This codes for CASSPDTTYEQYF.

CDR3 in amino acids: CASSLLAGGIYEQYF. Here the CDR3 DNA reads TGTGCCAGCAGCTTATTAGCGGGAGGAATTTACGAGCAGTACTTC. This chain joins TRBV14 and TRBJ2-7; 10 bases are a match to TRBD2. CDR1 and CDR2 (germline): SGHDN, FVKESK. This CDR3 spans 15 amino acids. V lost 5 bases to trimming and J lost 4 bases; unmatched junction nucleotides: 8.

This clone is a singleton in its sample. J is TRBJ2-5 and V is TRBV7-2, with unresolved D. The germline CDR1 and CDR2 sequences are SGHTA and FQGNSA. V gave up 0 bases and J gave up 5 bases, with 19 bases separating them. The CDR3 loop spans 17 amino acids. The CDR3 coding sequence is TGTGCCAGCAGCTTAGCAGGTCTGGGCCAAAGTAGTGAGACCCAGTACTTC. This translates into CASSLAGLGQSSETQYF.

This chain joins TRBV6-4 and TRBJ1-3; TRBD1 matches at 7 bases. V was clipped by 4 bases and J by 2 bases; unmatched bases: 11. There are 17 residues in the CDR3. Germline lookup yields CDR1 MRHNA and CDR2 SNTAGT. CDR3: CASSGSDRPRTGNTIYF. In nucleotides, the CDR3 is TGTGCCAGCAGTGGGTCGGACAGGCCAAGGACTGGAAACACCATATATTTT.

The J gene is TRBJ1-1, the V gene TRBV5-6; 9 bases are a match to TRBD1. With V trimmed by 4 bases and J by 11 bases, 6 bases remained unmatched. CDR3 length equals 12 residues. The germline V gene encodes CDR1 SGHDT and CDR2 YYEEEE. The CDR3 spells CASSPGQGEAFF. The CDR3 nucleotides read TGTGCCAGCAGCCCGGGACAGGGTGAGGCTTTCTTT.

The rearrangement uses TRBV19 and TRBJ2-7, with TRBD2 matching over 7 bases. The V gene's germline CDR1 is LNHDA and CDR2 SQIVND (reference sequence). J was trimmed by 3 bases and V by 1 base; bases with no gene match: 6. The CDR3 has 15 amino acids. The CDR3 region is CASSIGGGTVYEQYF. CDR3 nucleotide sequence: TGTGCCAGTAGTATAGGGGGGGGGACGGTCTACGAGCAGTACTTC.

The genes are TRBV5-1 and TRBJ2-3; 9 nucleotides match TRBD1. This CDR3 is 15 amino acids long. Germline-derived CDR1 and CDR2 are SGHRS and YFSETQ. Unmatched junction bases numbered 4, after V lost 0 bases and J lost 5 bases. The CDR3 protein is CASSLEDRGLDTQYF. As DNA, the CDR3 is TGCGCCAGCAGCTTGGAGGACAGGGGTCTAGATACGCAGTATTTT.

By proportion, this clone is medium-sized. The CDR3 spells CASSQDGETGYQPQHF. The CDR3 DNA is TGCGCCAGCAGCCAAGATGGGGAGACAGGGTATCAGCCCCAGCATTTT. The chain has TRBV4-1 and TRBJ1-5; 7 bases align to TRBD1. Germline CDR1 and CDR2: MGHRA and YSYEKL. Unmatched junction bases numbered 7, after V lost 0 bases and J lost 5 bases. This CDR3 is 16 amino acids long.

V is TRBV2 and J is TRBJ1-5; no firm D call. In germline, CDR1 is SNHLY, CDR2 FYNNEI. CDR3 length: 15 residues. Trimming cost V 6 bases and J 2 bases, with 14 bases left between them. CDR3 region: CASRVGLGGNQPQHF. The CDR3 DNA reads as TGTGCCAGCAGGGTCGGGCTGGGAGGCAATCAGCCCCAGCATTTT. Filled out from reference TRBV2 and TRBJ1-5, the complete variable domain reads EPEVTQTPSHQVTQMGQEVILRCVPISNHLYFYWYRQILGQKVEFLVSFYNNEISEKSEIFDDQFSVERPDGSNFTLKIRSTKLEDSAMYFCASRVGLGGNQPQHFGDGTRLSIL.

The chain couples TRBV28 to TRBJ2-6, with D uncertain. The V end was cut by 6 bases, the J end by 0 bases, with 6 bases between. The CDR3 loop spans 14 amino acids. The germline V gene encodes CDR1 MDHEN and CDR2 SYDVKM. The CDR3 loop reads CASSPSSGANVLTF. The CDR3 nucleotides are TGTGCCAGCAGCCCTAGCTCTGGGGCCAACGTCCTGACTTTC.

The chain carries TRBV5-1 and TRBJ2-7; TRBD2 might be the D (5 bases). Trimming took 0 bases from V and 5 from J, leaving 18 bases between them. Germline V gene data show CDR1 as SGHRS and CDR2 as YFSETQ. The CDR3 has 16 amino acids. The CDR3 nucleotides are TGCGCCAGCAGCTTGGGTAACTTGGCTAGCTGGGACGAGCAGTACTTC. Its translation: CASSLGNLASWDEQYF.

This chain links TRBV6-2 or TRBV6-3 with TRBJ2-1; 7 positions agree with TRBD2. Germline trimming cut 1 base from V and 2 bases from J; bases unmatched to any gene: 20. The CDR3 sequence is 21 residues long. In germline, CDR1 is MNHEY, CDR2 SVGEGT. The CDR3 region has the DNA TGTGCCAGCAGTTACTTTAGGCTAGCGGAGACGGGAATAAGACCCTACAATGAGCAGTTCTTC. This translates into CASSYFRLAETGIRPYNEQFF.

The gene calls are TRBV4-1 and TRBJ2-1, with a weak D call TRBD2 (5 bases). In germline, CDR1 is MGHRA, CDR2 YSYEKL. V lost 0 bases to trimming and J lost 6 bases, with 12 bases between them. This CDR3 comprises 15 residues. The CDR3 DNA sequence: TGCGCCAGCAGCCAAGATGCCCCCACTAGCAATGAGCAGTTCTTC. This codes for CASSQDAPTSNEQFF.

This clone was seen a single time. The rearrangement uses TRBV25-1 and TRBJ1-2; D remains unclear. The length of the CDR3 is 13 residues. V was cut by 2 bases and J by 0 bases, with 4 bases left in between. Germline CDR1 and CDR2: MGHDK and SYGVNS. The CDR3 bases are TGTGCCAGCAGTGAACTAGCTAACTATGGCTACACCTTC. Residues: CASSELANYGYTF.

This chain connects TRBV11-1 to TRBJ2-3, with 7 bases identical to TRBD2. CDR1 and CDR2 from the germline V gene are SGHAT and FQDESV (reference sequence). The CDR3 runs to 12 residues. CDR3 bases: TGTGCTGTCGGGAGGAGCACAGATACGCAGTATTTT. This gives the protein CAVGRSTDTQYF.

The chain uses TRBV27 and TRBJ2-2; 9 nucleotides line up with TRBD1. The V and J ends lost 6 bases and 7 bases, in that order; junction bases with no gene match: 9. From germline, CDR1 is MNHEY and CDR2 SMNVEV (reference sequence). This CDR3 has 15 amino acids. In nucleotides, the CDR3 is TGTGCCAGCAGATCTGGACAGGGGCGGGTCGGGGAGCTGTTTTTT. Protein: CASRSGQGRVGELFF.

The chain is built from TRBV20-1 and TRBJ2-7; 9 bases line up with TRBD2. The V gene end was trimmed by 3 bases and the J gene end by 3 bases; junction bases not matched to a gene: 6. Germline loops: CDR1 DFQATT, CDR2 SNEGSKA (reference sequence). The CDR3 is 14 amino acids. CDR3 sequence reads: CSASPRTSVYEQYF. CDR3 coding DNA: TGCAGTGCTAGTCCCCGGACTAGCGTCTACGAGCAGTACTTC.